This T cell receptor beta chain was documented in a study of graft-versus-host responses after intestinal transplantation. Study results and limitations: Recipient marrow held GvH clones, some first seen in ileum or blood.

Details on this clone: Its target is unknown.

The starting material, graft tissue, was processed to release intraepithelial and lamina propria lymphocytes. Germline CDR1 SGHRS, CDR2 YFSETQ. V lost 0 bases and J lost 6, with 15 bases in between. The CDR3 runs to 15 residues. Here immunoSEQ multiplex PCR was the method, and the copy in TCRdb shows in-frame clones only, minus some. The sample shows around 13,000 clones, around 70% of them seen only once. This chain joins TRBV5-1 and TRBJ1-2; the D is unclear. The clonotype was recovered from a human patient who received an intestinal transplant, so some T cells may come from the graft donor. The specimen was ileum tissue, collected 16 days after intestinal transplant. CDR3: CASSLGLMIQNGYTF. The CDR3 nucleotides are TGCGCCAGCAGCTTGGGACTCATGATTCAAAATGGCTACACCTTC.